This T cell receptor beta chain was recovered during a study of cytotoxic CD8 clonotypes in ibrutinib-treated CLL. Study summary: Collecting the response samples happened after a median 12 months of treatment, with a range of 6 to 36.

Data came from immunoSEQ multiplex PCR; TCRdb stores just in-frame clones and leaves some out. The sample consists of about 68,000 clones, 68% of them appearing once. Germline loops: CDR1 SGHRS, CDR2 YFSETQ. This CDR3 is built from 13 residues. The V end lost 4 bases, the J end lost 3 bases, and 11 bases lay between the germline ends. The rearrangement links TRBV5-1 to TRBJ2-7, with D perhaps TRBD2 (5 bases). Sample: PBMCs, taken after 12 months of ibrutinib treatment. This clonotype originated in a human donor with chronic lymphocytic leukemia. The DNA for the CDR3 is TGCGCCAGCAGCAATCTCGGGGACTACGAGCAGTACTTC. It specifies CASSNLGDYEQYF.